This TCR beta chain derives from a study of blood T cell repertoires in COVID-19. The overall study: Sites in the United States, Italy and Spain provided acute and convalescent COVID-19 samples. Nucleic acid was either cDNA or gDNA, and it came from T cells, B-cell-depleted T cells, or PBMCs.

This table comes from immunoSEQ multiplex PCR, and its TCRdb copy is limited to in-frame clones, with some not included. The sample contains around 230,000 clones, about nine tenths of which appear only once. This clone occurred once. From germline, CDR1 is MNHEY and CDR2 SVGAGI. The CDR3 consists of 14 residues. V trimming: 10 bases; J trimming: 0 bases; junction bases outside the gene matches: 8. The sample comprised PBMCs or T cells enriched from blood (not recorded which). The clonotype comes from a woman in her thirties with acute COVID-19. The chain carries TRBV6-5 and TRBJ1-1; 7 bases agree with TRBD1. The CDR3 coding sequence is TGTGCCACCCACGCGGACAGGATGAACACTGAAGCTTTCTTT. This sequence encodes CATHADRMNTEAFF.